These T cell receptor beta chains were read from a single sample in a study of OX40 agonist ivuxolimab in advanced cancers. Produced via immunoSEQ multiplex PCR; TCRdb's table is partial and in-frame only. The sample includes over 70,000 clones, about 87% seen only once; the top ten take 6.5% to 8.5%. The sample was CD4+ or CD8+ T cells sorted from blood, taken in a trial of the OX40 agonist ivuxolimab. The receptors were sampled from an adult with an advanced solid tumor such as melanoma, head and neck, liver or kidney cancer. Each CDR3 is given with its conserved first and last residue. A D gene is named only where the DNA matches it firmly. Some rows mark clone size as missing; the rest say once, few, many or name a class of expanded clone.

TRBV5-4,TRBJ1-1,.,.,14,TGTGCCAGCAGCTTCGGGTCAGAGGACACTGAAGCTTTCTTT,CASSFGSEDTEAFF
TRBV9,TRBJ2-2,.,.,15,TGTGCCAGCAGCTCCGGGACAACGAACACCGGGGAGCTGTTTTTT,CASSSGTTNTGELFF
TRBV12-2,TRBJ2-1,.,.,17,TGTGCAAGTCGCTTAGCCCCCAGCGCTTACTCCTACAATGAGCAGTTCTTC,CASRLAPSAYSYNEQFF
TRBV10-3,TRBJ2-7,TRBD2,once,14,TGTGCCATCAGTACTTCTAGCGGACCCTACGAGCAGTACTTC,CAISTSSGPYEQYF
TRBV11-2,TRBJ2-7,.,.,16,TGTGCCAGCAGCCCCACCGGCCGACCCGGGGCCTACGAGCAGTACTTC,CASSPTGRPGAYEQYF
TRBV6-1,TRBJ1-4,.,.,15,TGTGCCAGCGTAGAACCGGGACGACGCAATGAAAAACTGTTTTTT,CASVEPGRRNEKLFF
TRBV27,TRBJ2-7,.,.,11,TGTGCCAGCAGGGAAAGCCACGAGCAGTACTTC,CASRESHEQYF
TRBV6-1,TRBJ1-3,TRBD1,.,15,TGTGCCAGCAGTGCAGGACAGGGGGAAGGAAACACCATATATTTT,CASSAGQGEGNTIYF
TRBV15,TRBJ2-3,TRBD2,.,19,TGTGCCACCAGCAGAGATAAATCAGGCGGGAGTTCTGTCACAGATACGCAGTATTTT,CATSRDKSGGSSVTDTQYF
TRBV7-3,TRBJ2-5,TRBD2,.,15,TGTGCCAGCAGCTTAAGGCGGGGGAATCAAGAGACCCAGTACTTC,CASSLRRGNQETQYF
TRBV29-1,TRBJ1-2,.,.,15,TGCAGCGTTGAGTCCAGCCCAGTCATTAACTATGGCTACACCTTC,CSVESSPVINYGYTF
TRBV11-3,TRBJ2-7,.,.,15,TGTGCCAGCAGCCCCGGGACGGCGAGCTCCTACGAGCAGTACTTC,CASSPGTASSYEQYF
TRBV5-6,TRBJ2-2,.,.,12,TGTGCCAGCAGCTTCTACACCGGGGAGCTGTTTTTT,CASSFYTGELFF
TRBV5-1,TRBJ1-1,.,few,13,TGCGCCAGTACCAGGGGTGGGGACACTGAAGCTTTCTTT,CASTRGGDTEAFF
TRBV28,TRBJ2-7,TRBD2,.,16,TGTGCCAGCAGTTTCTCGGGACTAGCGGGTCGCAGCGAGCAGTACTTC,CASSFSGLAGRSEQYF
TRBV23-1,TRBJ1-2,TRBD1,.,17,TGCGCCAGCAGTCAAGGGCCATCGGACAGGGCGGGTAGTGGCTACACCTTC,CASSQGPSDRAGSGYTF
TRBV19,TRBJ1-2,TRBD1,.,14,TGTGCCAGTAGTATTGGACAGGGGTTGAGAGGCTACACCTTC,CASSIGQGLRGYTF
TRBV14,TRBJ2-5,.,.,13,TGTGCCAGCAGAGGCAGGGGTTTGGAGACCCAGTACTTC,CASRGRGLETQYF
TRBV7-8,TRBJ2-1,.,.,14,TGTGCCAGCAGCCGCCGCGACACCTACAATGAGCAGTTCTTC,CASSRRDTYNEQFF
TRBV29-1,TRBJ1-5,.,few,13,TGCAGCGTTGAGCCTTCACCGGGTCAGCCCCAGCATTTT,CSVEPSPGQPQHF
TRBV11-1,TRBJ2-7,.,.,13,TGTGCCAGCAGCTTCCCGGGCTCCTACGAGCAGTACTTC,CASSFPGSYEQYF
TRBV5-1,TRBJ2-6,TRBD1,.,16,TGCGCCAGCAGCTTACTTACAGGGGCCGGGGCCAGCGTCCTGACTTTC,CASSLLTGAGASVLTF
TRBV11-3,TRBJ2-5,.,.,15,TGTGCCAGCAGCTCGGCAGGAGAAGGGCAAGAGACCCAGTACTTC,CASSSAGEGQETQYF
TRBV6-6,TRBJ1-2,TRBD1,.,14,TGTGCCAGCAGTTACCGGGGACAGGGCAGAGGCTACACCTTC,CASSYRGQGRGYTF
TRBV7-9,TRBJ2-7,.,.,15,TGTGCCAGCAGCTGGACAGGCGGGGGCTCCTACGAGCAGTACTTC,CASSWTGGGSYEQYF
TRBV27,TRBJ2-7,TRBD1,.,12,TGTGCCTCCTGGACAGGGGGCGACGAGCAGTACTTC,CASWTGGDEQYF
TRBV4-1,TRBJ2-1,TRBD1,.,15,TGCGCCAGCAGCCATTACCGGGACAGCTACAATGAGCAGTTCTTC,CASSHYRDSYNEQFF
TRBV9,TRBJ1-1,.,.,13,TGTGCCAGCAGCTTCCGGATGACCACGGAAGCTTTCTTT,CASSFRMTTEAFF
TRBV5-4,TRBJ2-5,TRBD2,.,17,TGTGCCAGCAGCTATGGGACTAGCGGGCCTCTCCAAGAGACCCAGTACTTC,CASSYGTSGPLQETQYF
TRBV9,TRBJ2-7,.,.,13,TGTGCCAGCAGCGTAGGGCCCCTCTACGAGCAGTACTTC,CASSVGPLYEQYF
TRBV19,TRBJ1-2,.,.,18,TGTGCCAGTAGCCCACAATCCGCCACACGGACAGCTAACTATGGCTACACCTTC,CASSPQSATRTANYGYTF
TRBV19,TRBJ2-3,TRBD1,.,15,TGTGCCAGTAGTGCGGACAGGGGAAGCACAGATACGCAGTATTTT,CASSADRGSTDTQYF
TRBV10-2,TRBJ2-5,.,.,15,TGCGCCAGCAGCCTCGGGCTCGGGGGACAAGAGACCCAGTACTTC,CASSLGLGGQETQYF
TRBV5-1,TRBJ2-6,.,few,14,TGCGCCAGCAGCTTCGCCCCTGGGGCCAACGTCCTGACTTTC,CASSFAPGANVLTF
TRBV28,TRBJ1-2,TRBD1,.,14,TGTGCCAGCAGTCAACAGGGGGATAACTATGGCTACACCTTC,CASSQQGDNYGYTF